Sequencing of this T cell receptor beta chain was carried out in a study of blood T cell repertoires in COVID-19. In the authors' workflow: Reference gene primers were amplified, and this amplification served to estimate nucleated cell counts. The method was immunoSEQ multiplex PCR; TCRdb's version includes in-frame clones alone and lacks a portion of them. V, J and clone size reflect that table, while D and trimming were determined from the DNA. The sample records 300,000 to 400,000 clones, about 85% being singletons. A COVID-19 case was met by exposed participants within 2 weeks before study entry. CDR1 and CDR2 from the germline V gene are SGHRS and YFSETQ. This CDR3 contains 15 residues. V lost 4 bases and J lost 0, with 10 bases in between.

The receptor was derived from a woman in her 30s who had been exposed to COVID-19. Sequences were obtained from PBMCs or T cells enriched from blood (not recorded which). This rearrangement joins TRBV5-1 to TRBJ1-4; no definite D call. The CDR3, as DNA: TGCGCCAGCAGCCTTATGCGCACAACTAATGAAAAACTGTTTTTT. Its protein is CASSLMRTTNEKLFF.